The 24 T cell receptor beta chains in this list originate from one sample, sequenced in a study of T-cell memory formation after mild COVID-19. MiXCR, applied by TCRdb to the 5' RACE reads, yields one record per CDR3 protein. The table lists fewer than 150,000 distinct CDR3 sequences, about a sixth of them singletons, with 5% to 5.5% in the top ten. The sequenced material came from PBMCs or a T cell subset sorted from them (not recorded which). The receptors stem from a man in his late teens or twenties who had mild COVID-19 (a few samples of this study predate the infection). Cell type and time point are not known.

The chain carries TRBV6-1 and TRBJ1-1; maybe TRBD1 (6 bases). This CDR3 comprises 13 residues. Trimming took 8 bases from V and 0 from J, leaving 10 bases between them. Germline assignment: CDR1 MNHNS and CDR2 SASEGT. CDR3 in amino acids: CASGEGVNTEAFF. As DNA, the CDR3 is TGTGCCAGCGGAGAGGGGGTGAACACTGAAGCTTTCTTT.

Ten or more counts support this clonotype. The rearrangement joins TRBV7-2 to TRBJ2-1; D remains ambiguous. Trimming took off 5 bases at V and 7 bases at J, with 12 bases between the two ends. The germline V gene has CDR1 SGHTA and CDR2 FQGNSA. The CDR3 extends over 13 amino acids. In DNA form, the CDR3 reads TGTGCCAGCAGCCCTCGAATTAGGAATGAGCAGTTCTTC. This codes for CASSPRIRNEQFF.

The rearrangement uses TRBV5-1 and TRBJ2-5, with a possible D match to TRBD2 (6 bases). CDR3 size: 13 residues. Germline CDR1 SGHRS, CDR2 YFSETQ. The ends were cut back, 0 bases at V and 5 bases at J, with 8 bases in the middle. The CDR3 loop reads CASSLASGETQYF. The CDR3, as DNA: TGCGCCAGCAGCTTGGCCAGCGGGGAGACCCAGTACTTC.

This chain connects TRBV29-1 to TRBJ2-3; 9 nucleotides line up with TRBD1. This CDR3 is built from 12 residues. J gave up 5 bases and V 7 bases, and 4 bases lay outside the gene matches. CDR1 is SQVTM and CDR2 is ANQGSEA in the germline V gene. CDR3 nucleotides: TGCAGCGGAGGGACAGGGTTAGATACGCAGTATTTT. It is translated as CSGGTGLDTQYF.

The CDR3 is CASGERVGEQPQHF. Here the CDR3 DNA reads TGTGCCAGCGGGGAAAGGGTCGGGGAGCAGCCCCAGCATTTT. The genes are TRBV2 and TRBJ1-5; D unclear. Germline CDR1 SNHLY, CDR2 FYNNEI. The CDR3 totals 14 residues. The V end was cut by 8 bases, the J end by 7 bases, with 18 bases between. Variable domain in full (rest from reference TRBV2 and TRBJ1-5): EPEVTQTPSHQVTQMGQEVILRCVPISNHLYFYWYRQILGQKVEFLVSFYNNEISEKSEIFDDQFSVERPDGSNFTLKIRSTKLEDSAMYFCASGERVGEQPQHFGDGTRLSIL.

At least ten counts were recorded for this clonotype. The chain recombines TRBV6-2 or TRBV6-3 with TRBJ2-6; weak D call: TRBD1 (5 bases). Between the trimmed V and J ends, which lost 8 bases and 0 bases, there was a span of 8 bases. CDR1 MNHEY and CDR2 SVGEGT come from the germline V gene. The CDR3 length is 14 residues. The CDR3 loop reads CASFQGSGANVLTF. As DNA, the CDR3 is TGTGCCAGCTTCCAGGGCTCTGGGGCCAACGTCCTGACTTTC.

CDR3 sequence (DNA): TGTGCCAGCTCACCGCGGCAGGGAGAAGATGAGCAGTTCTTC. Translation gives CASSPRQGEDEQFF. The chain has TRBV18 and TRBJ2-1; the D call may be TRBD1 or TRBD2 (5 bases each). Germline values: CDR1 KGHSH, CDR2 LQKENI. The CDR3 contains 14 residues. Trimming took 3 bases from V and 8 from J, leaving 14 bases between them.

The chain links TRBV2 to TRBJ1-2; TRBD1 matches 7 bases. The CDR3 has 12 amino acids. With 2 bases clipped from V and 6 bases from J, the junction kept 0 bases outside the gene matches. Looked up from germline, CDR1 is SNHLY and CDR2 is FYNNEI. CDR3 in DNA: TGTGCCAGCAGTGAAACAGGGGATGGCTACACCTTC. Translating it yields CASSETGDGYTF. Complete variable domain (other parts from reference TRBV2 and TRBJ1-2): EPEVTQTPSHQVTQMGQEVILRCVPISNHLYFYWYRQILGQKVEFLVSFYNNEISEKSEIFDDQFSVERPDGSNFTLKIRSTKLEDSAMYFCASSETGDGYTFGSGTRLTVV.

This clonotype was detected a few times. The chain has TRBV6-5 and TRBJ1-5; the D gene is possibly TRBD1 (5 bases). CDR1 is MNHEY and CDR2 is SVGAGI in the germline V gene. V lost 0 bases to trimming and J lost 4 bases, with 10 bases between them. The CDR3 covers 15 residues. The CDR3 DNA reads TGTGCCAGCAGTTACTCTGGGGCGCAGAATCAGCCCCAGCATTTT. Protein: CASSYSGAQNQPQHF.

This chain links TRBV20-1 with TRBJ2-3, with no clear D. Trimming stripped 3 bases from V and 2 bases from J, with 9 bases between. CDR1 and CDR2 (germline): DFQATT, SNEGSKA (reference sequence). The CDR3 has 13 amino acids. The CDR3 spells CSARLDLTDTQYF. The CDR3 DNA is TGCAGTGCTAGGCTTGACCTCACAGATACGCAGTATTTT.

This clonotype was observed a handful of times. The chain recombines TRBV30 with TRBJ1-3; no clear D gene. Germline CDR1 reads GTSNPN; CDR2 reads SVGIG (reference sequence). CDR3 length: 13 amino acids. The V end was cut by 2 bases, the J end by 0 bases, with 5 bases between. The CDR3 DNA reads TGTGCCTGGAGTAAGATCTCTGGAAACACCATATATTTT. It is translated as CAWSKISGNTIYF.

CDR3 sequence: CAISEGKGSPLHF. The CDR3 coding sequence is TGTGCCATCAGTGAGGGAAAGGGTTCACCCCTCCACTTT. V gene TRBV10-3 combines with J gene TRBJ1-6; D is uncertain. Trimming shortened V by 2 bases and J by 9 bases, and 8 bases separated the two germline ends. From germline, CDR1 is ENHRY and CDR2 SYGVKD. This CDR3 comprises 13 residues.

The rearrangement uses TRBV7-8 and TRBJ1-1; tentatively, D is TRBD1 (6 bases). The CDR3 length is 14 residues. V lost 5 bases to trimming and J lost 4 bases, with 14 bases between them. Germline assignment: CDR1 SGHVS and CDR2 FQNEAQ. CDR3 nucleotides: TGTGCCAGCAGCAATACAGGGCCGGTCACTGAAGCTTTCTTT. This gives the protein CASSNTGPVTEAFF.

There are a few counts of this clonotype. The V and J genes are TRBV20-1 and TRBJ2-3, with TRBD2 identical over 11 bases. Germline-derived CDR1 and CDR2 are DFQATT and SNEGSKA (reference sequence). The V and J ends lost 6 bases and 2 bases, in that order; junction bases with no gene match: 4. The CDR3 totals 14 residues. CDR3: CSALSGGVTDTQYF. For the CDR3, the DNA is TGCAGTGCCCTTAGCGGGGGGGTCACAGATACGCAGTATTTT.

This clonotype was picked up a small number of times. CDR3 sequence (DNA): TGCGCCAGCAGCCACCTACTTCTAGGGGACTATGGCTACACCTTC. Its translation is CASSHLLLGDYGYTF. The V gene is TRBV4-1, the J gene TRBJ1-2, with a weak D call TRBD1 (5 bases). The ends were cut back, 3 bases at V and 3 bases at J, with 14 bases in the middle. The V gene's germline CDR1 is MGHRA and CDR2 YSYEKL. The CDR3 extends over 15 amino acids.

In its sample, this clonotype was seen a few times. The chain uses TRBV5-1 and TRBJ2-3; D possibly corresponds to TRBD2 (7 bases). CDR1 and CDR2 (germline): SGHRS, YFSETQ. This CDR3 is built from 17 residues. V was pared by 0 bases and J by 3 bases, with 17 bases between. CDR3 protein: CASSLAYRGARTDTQYF. The CDR3 DNA reads as TGCGCCAGCAGCTTGGCCTATCGGGGGGCCAGGACAGATACGCAGTATTTT. The variable domain in full, with the rest retrieved from reference TRBV5-1 and TRBJ2-3, is KAGVTQTPRYLIKTRGQQVTLSCSPISGHRSVSWYQQTPGQGLQFLFEYFSETQRNKGNFPGRFSGRQFSNSRSEMNVSTLELGDSALYLCASSLAYRGARTDTQYFGPGTRLTVL.

This clonotype was seen ten or more times. V usage is TRBV7-9 and J usage is TRBJ2-1; D perhaps matches TRBD1 (5 bases). Germline CDR1 is SEHNR and CDR2 is FQNEAQ (reference sequence). The CDR3 loop spans 14 amino acids. With 7 bases removed from V and 8 bases from J, the gap between germline ends came to 18 bases. This chain's CDR3 is CASTTLGHRDEQFF. The CDR3 nucleotides are TGTGCCAGCACCACCCTGGGGCACCGAGATGAGCAGTTCTTC.

The J gene is TRBJ2-2, the V gene TRBV20-1, with 12 nucleotides matching TRBD2. Germline-derived CDR1 and CDR2 are DFQATT and SNEGSKA (reference sequence). With V trimmed by 0 bases and J by 4 bases, 3 bases remained unmatched. This CDR3 has 16 residues. The CDR3 DNA is TGCAGTGCTAGAGACCCGACTAGCGGGGGCACCGGGGAGCTGTTTTTT. Translation gives CSARDPTSGGTGELFF.

The rearrangement links TRBV5-6 to TRBJ2-7; no clear D gene. Germline V gene sequence: CDR1 SGHDT, CDR2 YYEEEE. The CDR3 sequence is 14 residues long. Trimming took off 0 bases at V and 3 bases at J, with 10 bases between the two ends. CDR3 DNA sequence: TGTGCCAGCAGCTTGGTAGGCTCGAACTACGAGCAGTACTTC. It is translated as CASSLVGSNYEQYF. The full variable domain, rest sourced from reference TRBV5-6 and TRBJ2-7, is DAGVTQSPTHLIKTRGQQVTLRCSPKSGHDTVSWYQQALGQGPQFIFQYYEEEERQRGNFPDRFSGHQFPNYSSELNVNALLLGDSALYLCASSLVGSNYEQYFGPGTRLTVT.

The chain is built from TRBV7-8 and TRBJ2-7; 8 bases are shared with TRBD1. Germline V CDR1 and CDR2: SGHVS, FQNEAQ. The CDR3 extends over 13 amino acids. Losses at the gene ends were 4 bases for V and 4 bases for J; bases not matched to a gene: 3. The CDR3, as DNA: TGTGCCAGCAGCTCCCGGACAGGGTACGAGCAGTACGTC. Translation: CASSSRTGYEQYV.

This chain links TRBV6-1 with TRBJ2-7; D is ambiguous. Per germline, CDR1 MNHNS and CDR2 SASEGT. CDR3 size: 13 residues. Trimming left V 0 bases short and J 6 bases short, with 9 bases between. The CDR3 region is CASSEAGGSEQYF. In DNA, the CDR3 is TGTGCCAGCAGTGAAGCGGGCGGAAGCGAGCAGTACTTC.

This clonotype was detected only a few times. The rearrangement links TRBV10-3 to TRBJ2-3, with a tentative D call TRBD1 (5 bases). CDR1 is ENHRY, CDR2 SYGVKD, per germline. V was clipped by 7 bases and J by 7 bases, with 18 bases between them. The CDR3 spans 14 residues. CDR3 region: CAITRGDGAHTQYF. The CDR3 DNA sequence: TGTGCCATCACTAGGGGCGATGGGGCACATACGCAGTATTTT.

The chain is built from TRBV6-6 and TRBJ2-5; D may be TRBD1 or TRBD2 (5 bases each). The CDR3 sequence is 13 residues long. V shed 4 bases and J shed 1 base, with 7 bases lying between them. Germline loops: CDR1 MNHNY, CDR2 SVGAGI (reference sequence). Here the CDR3 reads CASSSGTQETQYF. The CDR3 bases are TGTGCCAGCAGTTCCGGGACCCAAGAGACCCAGTACTTC.

This clonotype was seen a handful of times. The chain couples TRBV5-4 to TRBJ1-2, with a tentative D call TRBD1 (5 bases). Trimming cost V 3 bases and J 6 bases, with 12 bases left between them. Germline V lookup: CDR1 SGHNT, CDR2 YYREEE (reference sequence). The CDR3 contains 13 residues. For the CDR3, the DNA is TGTGCCAGCAGCTCTGTGGGGCAGGATGGCTACACCTTC. Its translation is CASSSVGQDGYTF.